Listed below are T cell receptor beta chains from one sample, sequenced in a study of T cell responses to AZD1222 COVID-19 vaccine. Libraries were prepared by immunoSEQ multiplex PCR; TCRdb keeps only in-frame clonotypes and omits some of them. The sample lists 20,000 or so clones, about four fifths occurring once. The source was peripheral blood, collected 28 days after the second AZD1222 dose. These receptors came from an adult who received the AZD1222 COVID-19 vaccine. Each CDR3 is given with its conserved first and last residue. The D gene is left open where the match is weak. Size tells how often a clone was seen (once, few, many) or the class of an expanded clone, and some rows leave it out.

J gene,clone size,V gene,D gene,CDR3 DNA,CDR3 protein
TRBJ2-3,.,TRBV12-5,.,TGTGCTAGTGGTTTAGTGGTGTGGTCCGGCGGGGTGGAGGATACGCAGTATTTT,CASGLVVWSGGVEDTQYF
TRBJ2-7,.,TRBV7-3,.,TGTGCCAGCAGCGAAGGGGCAAACTACGAGCAGTACTTC,CASSEGANYEQYF
TRBJ1-2,.,TRBV20-1,.,TGCAGTGCTAGAGTGAATGGCTACACCTTC,CSARVNGYTF
TRBJ2-5,.,TRBV19,.,TGTGAGAAAGGCTCCCGGGAGACCCAGTACTTC,CEKGSRETQYF
TRBJ1-2,.,TRBV6-2/TRBV6-3,.,TGTGCCAGCAGTGATGGGGAGGTCTATGGCTACACCTTC,CASSDGEVYGYTF
TRBJ2-5,.,TRBV7-9,.,TGTGCCAGCAGCCTTCGAGGGGTTCTAGAGACCCAGTACTTC,CASSLRGVLETQYF
TRBJ2-4,.,TRBV20-1,.,TGCAGTGCTAGTATGGCAGGGGACCCCCTAGCCAAAAACATTCAGTACTTC,CSASMAGDPLAKNIQYF
TRBJ1-2,.,TRBV30,.,TGTGCCTGGAGTCGCAGCGGAGGGTATGAAGGCTACACCTTC,CAWSRSGGYEGYTF
TRBJ2-7,.,TRBV19,TRBD2,TGTGCCAGTAGTGCCCGGACTAGCGGGAGGGCCGCCGAGCAGTACTTC,CASSARTSGRAAEQYF
TRBJ2-2,.,TRBV5-1,.,TGCGCCAGCACCGAAGATCGGGGCCGATTCACCGGGGAGCTGTTTTTT,CASTEDRGRFTGELFF
TRBJ1-2,.,TRBV7-2,TRBD1,TGTGCCAGCAGCTTAAGACAGGGTTATCGCTACACCTTC,CASSLRQGYRYTF
TRBJ2-4,once,TRBV6-2/TRBV6-3,.,TGTGCCAGCAGTACCAATTCGAGGACTCTTCGGGGTAACATTCAGTACTTC,CASSTNSRTLRGNIQYF
TRBJ2-7,.,TRBV15,.,TGTGCCACCAGCAGAGATCCTTCAAACGAGCAGTACTTC,CATSRDPSNEQYF
TRBJ1-2,.,TRBV9,.,TGTGCCAGCAGCGTTGGAGGGGTCTATGGCTACACCTTC,CASSVGGVYGYTF
TRBJ2-5,.,TRBV12-5,.,TGTGCTAGTGGTTTGGCTAAAGAGACCCAGTACTTC,CASGLAKETQYF
TRBJ1-5,.,TRBV7-8,.,TGTGCCAGCAGCCGAGGGGCAGGCAGTAGCAATCAGCCCCAGCATTTT,CASSRGAGSSNQPQHF
TRBJ2-7,few,TRBV10-3,TRBD1,TGTGCCATCAGTGAGTCGCGGACAGGGGGCTTCGAGCAGTACTTC,CAISESRTGGFEQYF
TRBJ2-7,.,TRBV9,.,TGTGCCAGCAGCCCACAGCCTGCCTACGAGCAGTACTTC,CASSPQPAYEQYF
TRBJ2-5,.,TRBV7-2,.,TGTGCCAGCACCAGGGACGTAGCCGAGACCCAGTACTTC,CASTRDVAETQYF
TRBJ1-6,.,TRBV2,.,TGTGCCAGCGGAAGGGAGGCGTCCGGTTCACCCCTCCACTTT,CASGREASGSPLHF
TRBJ1-2,few,TRBV2,TRBD1,TGTGCCAGCAGGCTTCAGGGGGGAGACTATGGCTACACCTTC,CASRLQGGDYGYTF
TRBJ2-7,few,TRBV7-9,.,TGTGCCAGCAGCTTAGGACAGGGGAGGGAGTACTTC,CASSLGQGREYF
TRBJ1-1,.,TRBV11-3,.,TGTGCCAGCAGCTTAGAACATACCACTGAAGCTTTCTTT,CASSLEHTTEAFF
TRBJ1-1,few,TRBV23-1,TRBD1,TGCGCCAGCTCGGGACAGCTGAACACTGAAGCTTTCTTT,CASSGQLNTEAFF
TRBJ2-5,.,TRBV5-1,.,TGCGCCAGCAGCGCTGCCGGGGACCAAGAGACCCAGTACTTC,CASSAAGDQETQYF
TRBJ2-1,.,TRBV11-3,.,TGTGCCAGCAGCTTATACGGCGGGCGCTCCTACAATGAGCAGTTCTTC,CASSLYGGRSYNEQFF
TRBJ2-7,.,TRBV15,TRBD1,TGTGCCACCAGCAGTTTACCGGGACAGGGGGCCTACGAGCAGTACTTC,CATSSLPGQGAYEQYF
TRBJ2-5,once,TRBV5-1,.,TGCGCCAGCGCACCGGGACCCCAAGAGACCCAGTACTTC,CASAPGPQETQYF
TRBJ2-7,.,TRBV2,.,TGTGCCAGCAGTGAGCAAGGGGTGGGCGAGCAGTACTTC,CASSEQGVGEQYF
TRBJ2-5,.,TRBV7-2,.,TGTGCCAGCAGCTTGAACACGGGTACGAAGACCCAGTACTTC,CASSLNTGTKTQYF
TRBJ2-1,.,TRBV7-9,.,TGTGCCAGCAGGCGGGGTAGGTGGGGGGGGGCCGGACACGATGAGCAGTTCTTC,CASRRGRWGGAGHDEQFF
TRBJ1-4,few,TRBV4-3,.,TGCGCCAGCAGCCAACGTGGAGAAAAACTGTTTTTT,CASSQRGEKLFF
TRBJ2-7,.,TRBV10-3,TRBD1,TGTGCCACAACGGGACAGGGGCACGAGCAGTACTTC,CATTGQGHEQYF
TRBJ2-5,.,TRBV18,TRBD1,TGTGCCAGCTCACCACCCCCAGGGGGAGAGACCCAGTACTTC,CASSPPPGGETQYF
TRBJ2-3,.,TRBV9,.,TGTGCCAGCAGCCCTCCCCTTAGCACAGATACGCAGTATTTT,CASSPPLSTDTQYF
TRBJ1-1,.,TRBV19,.,TGTGCCAGTAGTATCGAGAGGGGCACTGAAGCTTTCTTT,CASSIERGTEAFF
TRBJ1-5,few,TRBV27,TRBD1,TGTGCCAGCAGGAAGGCAGGGGGCGCGATAAATCAGCCCCAGCATTTT,CASRKAGGAINQPQHF
TRBJ2-2,.,TRBV5-6,.,TGTGCCAGCAGCTTGAGTTACACCGGGGAGCTGTTTTTT,CASSLSYTGELFF
TRBJ1-1,.,TRBV5-4,.,TGTGCCAGCAGCTTTACAGGGACGAACACTGAAGCTTTCTTT,CASSFTGTNTEAFF
TRBJ1-4,.,TRBV19,.,TGTGCCAGCTCCACCTCGGGGGGGGCGCGATTATATGAAAAACTGTTTTTT,CASSTSGGARLYEKLFF
TRBJ2-7,.,TRBV5-5,TRBD1,TGTGCCAGCAGGTACGACAGGGGGCGAAACGAGCAGTACTTC,CASRYDRGRNEQYF
TRBJ1-1,few,TRBV10-3,.,TGTGCCATCAGGTCCGGGATCCAGAACACTGAAGCTTTCTTT,CAIRSGIQNTEAFF
TRBJ1-4,.,TRBV6-5,.,TGTGCCAGCAGTTACGTAGGGCCTAATGAAAAACTGTTTTTT,CASSYVGPNEKLFF
TRBJ2-7,.,TRBV25-1,TRBD1,TGTGCCAGCAGGGGACAGGGAGGGTACGAGCAGTACTTC,CASRGQGGYEQYF
TRBJ2-5,.,TRBV18,.,TGTGCCAGCTCACCCACCGAACCCCAAGAGACCCAGTACTTC,CASSPTEPQETQYF
TRBJ1-5,.,TRBV27,TRBD1,TGTGCCAGCAGTTACGACAGGGGCAATCAGCCCCAGCATTTT,CASSYDRGNQPQHF
TRBJ2-3,.,TRBV12-5,.,TGTGCTAGTGGTTACGGACGGGTGAGAGATACGCAGTATTTT,CASGYGRVRDTQYF
TRBJ1-2,.,TRBV18,TRBD1,TGTGCCAGCTCCTCTTCGGCGAGACAGGGAGTAGATGGCTACACCTTC,CASSSSARQGVDGYTF
TRBJ1-5,few,TRBV6-5,TRBD1,TGTGCCAGCAGTTACACAGGGGGCGGTCAGCCCCAGCATTTT,CASSYTGGGQPQHF
TRBJ1-2,.,TRBV9,.,TGTGCCAGCAGCGTAGACGGCAGAGCAAGAGCGACCTATGGCTACACCTTC,CASSVDGRARATYGYTF
TRBJ1-6,few,TRBV5-8,.,TGTGCCAGCAGCTTATCTGCCCGGGGGTCGGACCCCCTCCACTTT,CASSLSARGSDPLHF
TRBJ2-2,.,TRBV15,.,TGCGCCACCAGCAGGGGGGGTAGGGGCGCCGGGGAGCTGTTTTTT,CATSRGGRGAGELFF
TRBJ1-1,once,TRBV7-8,.,TGTGCCAGCAGCCCTGACGGGACACAGAACACTGAAGCTTTCTTT,CASSPDGTQNTEAFF
TRBJ1-3,.,TRBV10-3,.,TGTGCCACCCTTGTGAACGCTGGAAACACCATATATTTT,CATLVNAGNTIYF
TRBJ2-1,once,TRBV11-2,.,TGTGCCAGCAGCTTAGTTACTAGTATGGGGTCCCATGAGCAGTTCTTC,CASSLVTSMGSHEQFF